Many counts were recorded for the clone carrying this TCR beta chain. MiXCR, run by TCRdb on the 5' RACE reads, gives a single entry per CDR3 protein. The sample records some 240,000 distinct CDR3 sequences, 3.6% being singletons. This CDR3 has 15 amino acids. J was trimmed by 2 bases and V by 4 bases; bases with no gene match: 3. CDR1 SGDLS and CDR2 YYNGEE come from the germline V gene. The data originate from a study of T cells after yellow fever vaccination. This TCR was sampled from a man between 18 and 35 years old who received the YFV17D yellow fever vaccine. This chain uses TRBV9 with TRBJ1-3, with 10 nucleotides matching TRBD1. The sample was PBMCs, taken 15 days after the yellow fever booster vaccination. As DNA, the CDR3 is TGTGCCAGCAGCATTGGGACAGGGGCTGGAAACACCATATATTTT. Encoded protein: CASSIGTGAGNTIYF.